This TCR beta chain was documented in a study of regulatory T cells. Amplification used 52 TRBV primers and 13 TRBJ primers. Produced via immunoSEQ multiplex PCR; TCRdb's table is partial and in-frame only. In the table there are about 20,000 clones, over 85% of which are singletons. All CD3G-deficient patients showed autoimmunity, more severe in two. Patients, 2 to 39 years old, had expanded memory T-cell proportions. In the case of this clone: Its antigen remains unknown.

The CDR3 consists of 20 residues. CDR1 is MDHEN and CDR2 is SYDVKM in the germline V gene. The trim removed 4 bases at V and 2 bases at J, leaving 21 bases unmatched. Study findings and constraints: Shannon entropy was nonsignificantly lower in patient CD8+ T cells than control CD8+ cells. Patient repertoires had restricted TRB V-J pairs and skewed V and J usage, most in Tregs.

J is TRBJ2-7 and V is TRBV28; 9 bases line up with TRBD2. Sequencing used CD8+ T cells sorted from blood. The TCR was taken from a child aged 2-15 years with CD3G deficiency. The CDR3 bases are TGTGCCAGCAGTTCCGACAGGGTCATTAGCGGGAGTTTCCGGCCCTACGAGCAGTACTTC. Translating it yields CASSSDRVISGSFRPYEQYF.